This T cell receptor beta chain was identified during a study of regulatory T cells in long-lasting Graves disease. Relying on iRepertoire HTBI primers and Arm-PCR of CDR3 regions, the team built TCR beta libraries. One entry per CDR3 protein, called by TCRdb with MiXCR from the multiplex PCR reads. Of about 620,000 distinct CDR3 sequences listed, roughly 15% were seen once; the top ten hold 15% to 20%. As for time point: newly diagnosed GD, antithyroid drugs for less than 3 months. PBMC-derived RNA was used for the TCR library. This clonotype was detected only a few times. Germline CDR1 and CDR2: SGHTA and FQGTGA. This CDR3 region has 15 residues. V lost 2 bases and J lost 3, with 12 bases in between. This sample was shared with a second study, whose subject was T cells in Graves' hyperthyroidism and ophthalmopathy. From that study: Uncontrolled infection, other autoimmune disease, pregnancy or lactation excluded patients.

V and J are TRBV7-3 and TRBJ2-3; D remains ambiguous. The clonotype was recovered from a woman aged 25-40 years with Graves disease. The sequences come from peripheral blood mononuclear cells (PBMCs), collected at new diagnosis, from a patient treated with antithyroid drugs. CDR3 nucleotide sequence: TGTGCCAGCAGCTTAGTAGTAGGGTTAACAGATACGCAGTATTTT. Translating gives CASSLVVGLTDTQYF.